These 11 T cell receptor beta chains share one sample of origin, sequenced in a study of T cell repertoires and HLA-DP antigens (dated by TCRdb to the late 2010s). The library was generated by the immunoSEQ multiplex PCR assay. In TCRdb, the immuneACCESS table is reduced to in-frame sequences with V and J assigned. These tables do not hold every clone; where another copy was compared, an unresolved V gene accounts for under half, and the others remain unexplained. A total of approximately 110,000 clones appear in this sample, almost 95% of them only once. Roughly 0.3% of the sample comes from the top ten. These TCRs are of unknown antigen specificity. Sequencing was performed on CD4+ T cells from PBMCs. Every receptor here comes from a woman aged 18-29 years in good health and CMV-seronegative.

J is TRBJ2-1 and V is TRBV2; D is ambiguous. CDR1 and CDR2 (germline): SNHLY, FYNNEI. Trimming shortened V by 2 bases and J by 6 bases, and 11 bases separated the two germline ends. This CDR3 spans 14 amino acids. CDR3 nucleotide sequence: TGTGCCAGCAGTGAATACCTTTCCATCAATGAGCAGTTCTTC. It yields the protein CASSEYLSINEQFF. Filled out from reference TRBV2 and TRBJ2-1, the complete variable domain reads EPEVTQTPSHQVTQMGQEVILRCVPISNHLYFYWYRQILGQKVEFLVSFYNNEISEKSEIFDDQFSVERPDGSNFTLKIRSTKLEDSAMYFCASSEYLSINEQFFGPGTRLTVL.

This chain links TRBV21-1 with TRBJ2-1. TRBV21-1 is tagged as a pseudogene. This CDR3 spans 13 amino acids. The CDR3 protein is CASSTRDRNEQFF. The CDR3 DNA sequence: TGTGCCAGCAGCACCCGGGACCGGAATGAGCAGTTCTTC.

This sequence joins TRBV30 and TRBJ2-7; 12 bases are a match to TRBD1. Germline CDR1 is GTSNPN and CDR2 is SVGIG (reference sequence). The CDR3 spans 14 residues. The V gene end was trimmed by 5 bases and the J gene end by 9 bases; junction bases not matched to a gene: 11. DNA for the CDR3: TGTGCCTGGGTCACCGGGACAGGGGGCCACGGGCAGTACGTC. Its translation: CAWVTGTGGHGQYV.

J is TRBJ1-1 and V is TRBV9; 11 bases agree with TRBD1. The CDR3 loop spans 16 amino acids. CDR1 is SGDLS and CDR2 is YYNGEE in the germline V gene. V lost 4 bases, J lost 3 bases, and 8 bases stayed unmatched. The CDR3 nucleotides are TGTGCCAGCAGCTTCGGACAGGGGGCAGGTGACACTGAAGCTTTCTTT. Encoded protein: CASSFGQGAGDTEAFF. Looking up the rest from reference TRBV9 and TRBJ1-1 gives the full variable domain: DSGVTQTPKHLITATGQRVTLRCSPRSGDLSVYWYQQSLDQGLQFLIQYYNGEERAKGNILERFSAQQFPDLHSELNLSSLELGDSALYFCASSFGQGAGDTEAFFGQGTRLTVV.

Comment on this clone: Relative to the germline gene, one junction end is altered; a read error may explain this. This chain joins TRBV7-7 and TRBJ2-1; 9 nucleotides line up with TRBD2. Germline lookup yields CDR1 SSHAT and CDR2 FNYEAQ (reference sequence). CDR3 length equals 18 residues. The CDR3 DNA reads TGTGCTAGCAGCTCCTACCCGGCGGGAGGGCCGTCTGTATATGAGCAGTTCTTC. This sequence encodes CASSSYPAGGPSVYEQFF.

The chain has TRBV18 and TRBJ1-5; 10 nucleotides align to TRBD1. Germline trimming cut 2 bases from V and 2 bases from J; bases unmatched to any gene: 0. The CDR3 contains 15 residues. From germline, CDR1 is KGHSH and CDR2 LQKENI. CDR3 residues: CASSPGTGGNQPQHF. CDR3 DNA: TGTGCCAGCTCACCAGGGACAGGGGGCAATCAGCCCCAGCATTTT.

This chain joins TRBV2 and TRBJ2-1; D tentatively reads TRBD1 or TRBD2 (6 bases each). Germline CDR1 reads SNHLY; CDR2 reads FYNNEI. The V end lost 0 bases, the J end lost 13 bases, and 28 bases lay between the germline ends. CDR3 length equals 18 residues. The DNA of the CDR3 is TGTGCCAGCAGTGAAGCAGGAGGAATCTTCAGGGGAGGCATCCGCCAGTTCTTC. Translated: CASSEAGGIFRGGIRQFF.

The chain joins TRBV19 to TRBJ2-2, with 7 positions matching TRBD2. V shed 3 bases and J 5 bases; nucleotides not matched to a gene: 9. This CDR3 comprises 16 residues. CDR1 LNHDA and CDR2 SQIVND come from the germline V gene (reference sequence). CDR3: CASSIRAGVGTGELFF. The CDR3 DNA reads TGTGCCAGTAGTATTCGGGCGGGAGTTGGGACCGGGGAGCTGTTTTTT. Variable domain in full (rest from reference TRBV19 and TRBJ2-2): DGGITQSPKYLFRKEGQNVTLSCEQNLNHDAMYWYRQDPGQGLRLIYYSQIVNDFQKGDIAEGYSVSREKKESFPLTVTSAQKNPTAFYLCASSIRAGVGTGELFFGEGSRLTVL.

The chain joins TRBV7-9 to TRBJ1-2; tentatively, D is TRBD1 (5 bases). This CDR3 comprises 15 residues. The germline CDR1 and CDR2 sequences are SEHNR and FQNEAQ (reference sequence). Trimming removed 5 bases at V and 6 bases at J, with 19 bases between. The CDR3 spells CASSRKSPGMDGYTF. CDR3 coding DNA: TGTGCCAGCAGCAGAAAGTCGCCAGGGATGGATGGCTACACCTTC.

The CDR3 is CASSFRALGRGNEQFF. CDR3 DNA sequence: TGTGCCAGCAGCTTCCGTGCTCTGGGCAGGGGTAATGAGCAGTTCTTC. The rearrangement joins TRBV11-1 to TRBJ2-1; the D gene is possibly TRBD1 (6 bases). CDR3 length: 16 residues. Germline V gene sequence: CDR1 SGHAT, CDR2 FQDESV (reference sequence). V was shortened by 3 bases and J by 7 bases, with 19 bases between the two germline ends.

The CDR3 nucleotides read TGTGCCAGCGGCTCAGGGACAGGGGGTCAGCCCCAGCATTTT. Protein sequence: CASGSGTGGQPQHF. This chain uses TRBV6-5 with TRBJ1-5; 11 bases map to TRBD1. V dropped 8 bases and J dropped 6; count of bases not matched to a gene: 6. This CDR3 comprises 14 residues. The germline V gene has CDR1 MNHEY and CDR2 SVGAGI.